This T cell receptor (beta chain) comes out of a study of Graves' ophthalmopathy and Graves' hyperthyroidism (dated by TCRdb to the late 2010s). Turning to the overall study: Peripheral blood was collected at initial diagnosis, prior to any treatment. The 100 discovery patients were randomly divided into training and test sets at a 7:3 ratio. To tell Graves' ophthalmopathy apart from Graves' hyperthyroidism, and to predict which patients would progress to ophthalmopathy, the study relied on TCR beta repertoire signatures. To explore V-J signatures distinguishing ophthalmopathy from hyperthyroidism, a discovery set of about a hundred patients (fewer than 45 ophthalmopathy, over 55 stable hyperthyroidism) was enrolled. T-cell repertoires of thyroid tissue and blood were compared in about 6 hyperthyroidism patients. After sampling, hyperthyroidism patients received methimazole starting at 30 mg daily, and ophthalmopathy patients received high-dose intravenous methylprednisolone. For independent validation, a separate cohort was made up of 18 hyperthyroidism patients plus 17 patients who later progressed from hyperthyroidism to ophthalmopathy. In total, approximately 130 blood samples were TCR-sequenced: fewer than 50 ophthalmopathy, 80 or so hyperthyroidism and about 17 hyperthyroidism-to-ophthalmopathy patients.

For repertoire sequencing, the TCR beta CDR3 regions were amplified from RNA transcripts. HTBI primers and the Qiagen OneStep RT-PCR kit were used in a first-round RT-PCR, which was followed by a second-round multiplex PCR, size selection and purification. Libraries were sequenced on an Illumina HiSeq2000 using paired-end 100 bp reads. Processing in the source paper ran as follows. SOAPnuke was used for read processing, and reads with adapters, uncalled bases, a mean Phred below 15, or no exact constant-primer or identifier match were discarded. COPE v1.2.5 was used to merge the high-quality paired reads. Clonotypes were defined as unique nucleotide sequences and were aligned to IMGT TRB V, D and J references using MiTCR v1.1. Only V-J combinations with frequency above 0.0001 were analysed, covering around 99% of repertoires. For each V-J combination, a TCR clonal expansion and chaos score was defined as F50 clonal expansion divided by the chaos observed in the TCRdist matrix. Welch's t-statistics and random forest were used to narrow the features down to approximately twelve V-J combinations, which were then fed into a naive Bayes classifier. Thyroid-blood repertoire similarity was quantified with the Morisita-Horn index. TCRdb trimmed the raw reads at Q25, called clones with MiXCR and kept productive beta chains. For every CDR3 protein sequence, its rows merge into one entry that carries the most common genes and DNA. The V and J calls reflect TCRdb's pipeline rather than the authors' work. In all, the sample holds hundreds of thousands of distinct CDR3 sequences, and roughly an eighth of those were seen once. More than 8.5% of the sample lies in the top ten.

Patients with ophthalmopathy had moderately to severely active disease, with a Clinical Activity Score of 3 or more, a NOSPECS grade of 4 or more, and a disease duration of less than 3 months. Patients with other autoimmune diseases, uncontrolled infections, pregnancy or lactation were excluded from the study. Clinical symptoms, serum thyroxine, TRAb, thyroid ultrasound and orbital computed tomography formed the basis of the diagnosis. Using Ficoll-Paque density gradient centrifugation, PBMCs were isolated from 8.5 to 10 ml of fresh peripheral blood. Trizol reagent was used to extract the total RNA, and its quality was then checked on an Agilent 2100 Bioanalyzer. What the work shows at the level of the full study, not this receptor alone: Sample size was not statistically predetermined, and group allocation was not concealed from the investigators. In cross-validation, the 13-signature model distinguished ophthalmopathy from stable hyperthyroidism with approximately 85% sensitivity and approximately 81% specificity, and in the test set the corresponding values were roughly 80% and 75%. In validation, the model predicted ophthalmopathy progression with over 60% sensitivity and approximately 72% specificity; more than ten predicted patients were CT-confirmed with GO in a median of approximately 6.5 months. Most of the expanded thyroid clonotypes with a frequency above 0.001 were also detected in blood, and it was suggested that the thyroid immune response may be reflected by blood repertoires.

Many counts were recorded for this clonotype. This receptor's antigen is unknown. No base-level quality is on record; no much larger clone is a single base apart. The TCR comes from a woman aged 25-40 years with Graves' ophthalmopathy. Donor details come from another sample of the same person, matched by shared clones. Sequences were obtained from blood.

The CDR3 protein is CSAQTRTREQYF. The nucleotide sequence is given as TGCAGTGCCCAGACCCGGACGCGGGAGCAGTACTTC. The chain employs TRBV20-1 and TRBJ2-7; no D gene call is confident. V is cut by 6 bases and J by 7 bases, and the space between the germline ends is 16 bases. The germline V gene (reference sequence) specifies DFQATT as CDR1 and SNEGSKA as CDR2. Counted from cysteine to phenylalanine, this CDR3 has 12 amino acids. Just the 36-base CDR3 DNA is kept, in frame starting at base 1.